The T cell receptor (delta chain) under discussion was sequenced for a study of gamma-delta chains in newborns, infants, children. Study background: Microbial exposure reportedly drives polyclonal innate γδ T cell expansion after birth.

Germline V CDR1 and CDR2: GEAIGNYY, EKD. The CDR3 consists of 17 residues. TCRdb called clones anew from the reads with CATT. The table includes under 4,500 delta-chain clones, over 12% detected once. This clone turned up a few times. This may come from a read error, since a much larger clone is one base off. The same CDR3 arises from other DNA sequences in this sample as well. The sequenced material came from blood. This sequence was found in a child who was a newborn, infant or young child, either healthy, febrile or measles-vaccinated (not recorded which). The gene calls are TRDV2 and TRDJ3; D perhaps matches TRDD3 (5 bases). The CDR3 protein is CACDSTGTPWDTRQMFF. The DNA of the CDR3 is TGCGCCTGTGACTCCACTGGAACCCCGTGGGACACCCGACAGATGTTTTTC.